This TCR beta chain was obtained from a study of blood T cell repertoires in COVID-19. In the study overall: COVID-19 samples, acute and convalescent, were from the United States, Italy and Spain. T cells, B-cell-depleted T cells, or PBMCs provided the cDNA or gDNA that served as material.

The data were produced by immunoSEQ multiplex PCR, yet TCRdb's version contains in-frame clones alone and is incomplete. The sample holds about 280,000 clones; 82% are singletons and the top ten take around 5%. Germline CDR1 reads SGHDN; CDR2 reads FVKESK. CDR3 length equals 18 residues. With 1 base clipped from V and 3 bases from J, the junction kept 9 bases outside the gene matches. The genes are TRBV14 and TRBJ2-1, with 10 bases aligning to TRBD2. The clonotype originates from a man aged 35-49 years who had been exposed to COVID-19. The sequencing input was PBMCs or T cells enriched from blood (not recorded which). DNA of the CDR3: TGTGCCAGCAGCCAAGGGTGGACTAGCGGCCCCTTCTACAATGAGCAGTTCTTC. Residues: CASSQGWTSGPFYNEQFF.